Presented here are 7 T cell receptor beta chains from one specimen sequenced in a study of blood T cell repertoires in COVID-19. Assay: immunoSEQ multiplex PCR; the TCRdb copy retains only in-frame clones and omits some. In the table there are around 280,000 clones, roughly 87% of which are singletons. The specimen was PBMCs or T cells enriched from blood (not recorded which). These receptor sequences come from a woman in her forties who had recovered from COVID-19.

The chain employs TRBV19 and TRBJ1-2; the D is unclear. The germline CDR1 and CDR2 sequences are LNHDA and SQIVND (reference sequence). V lost 0 bases and J 4 bases, leaving 6 bases between the germline ends. CDR3 length: 13 residues. The DNA for the CDR3 is TGTGCCAGTAGTATAGAGGGCAGCTATGGCTACACCTTC. This gives the protein CASSIEGSYGYTF.

The CDR3 DNA reads TGTGCCACCAGTGAAACAGGGAGGGATGAAAAACTGTTTTTT. Its translation is CATSETGRDEKLFF. The J gene is TRBJ1-4, the V gene TRBV24-1; possible D gene TRBD1, 6 bases. The V end was cut by 4 bases, the J end by 6 bases, with 11 bases between. The CDR3 runs to 14 residues. Germline V CDR1 and CDR2: KGHDR, SFDVKD.

A single count supports this clone. CDR3 coding DNA: TGTGCCAGCAGCAGTGGGACAGCGTACCAAGAGACCCAGTACTTC. Encoded protein: CASSSGTAYQETQYF. V usage is TRBV7-2 and J usage is TRBJ2-5; TRBD1 aligns across 7 bases. The V segment lost 5 bases and the J segment 0 bases; nucleotides outside the gene matches: 6. Germline CDR1 is SGHTA and CDR2 is FQGNSA. CDR3 length: 15 amino acids.

The genes are TRBV7-2 and TRBJ2-6; 8 positions match TRBD2. The CDR3 runs 15 residues. V lost 6 bases and J lost 2; bases outside the gene matches: 3. The germline gives CDR1 SGHTA, CDR2 FQGNSA. The CDR3 nucleotides are TGTGCCAGCAGAGGCGGGGGGACTGGGGCCAACGTCCTGACTTTC. This encodes CASRGGGTGANVLTF.

V and J are TRBV13 and TRBJ1-5, with TRBD1 matching over 8 bases. The CDR3 totals 13 residues. Per the germline V gene, CDR1 is PRHDT and CDR2 is FYEKMQ (reference sequence). J gave up 6 bases and V 5 bases, and 3 bases lay outside the gene matches. CDR3 region: CASSPGQAQPQHF. CDR3 coding DNA: TGTGCCAGCAGCCCGGGACAGGCTCAGCCCCAGCATTTT.

V gene TRBV13 combines with J gene TRBJ2-1; a possible D gene is TRBD2 (6 bases). CDR1 is PRHDT and CDR2 is FYEKMQ in the germline V gene (reference sequence). V gave up 5 bases and J gave up 9 bases, with 20 bases separating them. There are 15 residues in the CDR3. The CDR3 DNA reads as TGTGCCAGCAGCGCCACTCCTGGGGGGAAAAGTGAGCAGTTCTTC. It codes for CASSATPGGKSEQFF. Variable domain in full (rest from reference TRBV13 and TRBJ2-1): AAGVIQSPRHLIKEKRETATLKCYPIPRHDTVYWYQQGPGQDPQFLISFYEKMQSDKGSIPDRFSAQQFSDYHSELNMSSLELGDSALYFCASSATPGGKSEQFFGPGTRLTVL.

The chain recombines TRBV5-1 with TRBJ1-1; D might be TRBD1 (5 bases). CDR3 length: 13 residues. Germline V lookup: CDR1 SGHRS, CDR2 YFSETQ. Trimming cost V 0 bases and J 6 bases, with 9 bases left between them. The CDR3 nucleotides are TGCGCCAGCAGCTTGGAGGGGTTGGCTGAAGCTTTCTTT. Residues: CASSLEGLAEAFF.